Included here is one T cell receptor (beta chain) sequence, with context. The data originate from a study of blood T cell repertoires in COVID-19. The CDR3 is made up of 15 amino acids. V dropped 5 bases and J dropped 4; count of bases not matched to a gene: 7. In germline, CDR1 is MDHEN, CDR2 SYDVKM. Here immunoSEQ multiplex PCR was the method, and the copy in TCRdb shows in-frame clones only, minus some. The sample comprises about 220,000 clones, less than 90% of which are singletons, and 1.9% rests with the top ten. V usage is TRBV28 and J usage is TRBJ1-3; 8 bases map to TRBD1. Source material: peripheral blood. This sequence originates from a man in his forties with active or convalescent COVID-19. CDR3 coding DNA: TGTGCCAGCAGTCCCGGGGACAGGTGGGGAAACACCATATATTTT. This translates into CASSPGDRWGNTIYF.